Following are 16 T cell receptor beta chains from one sample sequenced in a study of T cell responses to AZD1222 COVID-19 vaccine. Here immunoSEQ multiplex PCR was the method, and the copy in TCRdb shows in-frame clones only, minus some. The sample includes roughly 150,000 clones, around 93% of them seen just once. The source was peripheral blood, collected 28 days after the second AZD1222 dose. The receptor source for this set is an adult who received the AZD1222 COVID-19 vaccine.

CDR3 coding DNA: TGTGCCAGCAGCTTAGGGGCACGGGACAGGCAAGAGACCCAGTACTTC. Its translation is CASSLGARDRQETQYF. The chain is built from TRBV7-9 and TRBJ2-5; the match to TRBD1 covers 8 bases. This CDR3 spans 16 amino acids. The junction had 6 bases not matched to a gene; V was cut back by 1 base and J by 2 bases. Germline V CDR1 and CDR2: SEHNR, FQNEAQ (reference sequence).

The chain joins TRBV28 to TRBJ2-5; the D gene could be TRBD1 or TRBD2 (6 bases each). The CDR3 has 14 residues. V lost 1 base and J lost 5, with 11 bases in between. Germline CDR1 MDHEN, CDR2 SYDVKM. CDR3 residues: CASSLLGGPETQYF. The CDR3 nucleotides read TGTGCCAGCAGTTTATTGGGGGGCCCCGAGACCCAGTACTTC.

This rearrangement joins TRBV30 to TRBJ2-2, with D unclear. This CDR3 contains 13 residues. V was shortened by 0 bases and J by 8 bases, with 10 bases between the two germline ends. Germline V CDR1 and CDR2: GTSNPN, SVGIG (reference sequence). The CDR3 DNA reads as TGTGCCTGGAGTGTAATATTGAGGGGGGAGCTGTTTTTT. The encoded protein is CAWSVILRGELFF.

This chain links TRBV27 with TRBJ2-3; D gene ambiguous. The CDR3 runs to 13 residues. V was pared by 4 bases and J by 9 bases, with 14 bases between. Germline CDR1 is MNHEY and CDR2 is SMNVEV (reference sequence). The CDR3 region is CASSYLRFPTQYF. CDR3 DNA sequence: TGTGCCAGCAGTTACCTACGTTTCCCCACGCAGTATTTT.

This clone was recorded once. The chain uses TRBV25-1 and TRBJ2-7; no firm D call. Germline assignment: CDR1 MGHDK and CDR2 SYGVNS. The CDR3 runs 14 residues. Trimming took 0 bases from V and 5 from J, leaving 11 bases between them. This CDR3 reads CASSEYMNSHEQYF. For the CDR3, the DNA is TGTGCCAGCAGTGAATATATGAACAGCCACGAGCAGTACTTC.

CDR3 coding DNA: TGTGCCAGTAGTGGGCGGGTCACTGAAGCTTTCTTT. Translation: CASSGRVTEAFF. The J gene is TRBJ1-1, the V gene TRBV19; D uncertain. Trimming stripped 5 bases from V and 4 bases from J, with 8 bases between. Germline V lookup: CDR1 LNHDA, CDR2 SQIVND (reference sequence). The CDR3 has 12 residues.

V and J are TRBV3-1 (or the pseudogene TRBV3-2) and TRBJ2-3; 10 nucleotides match TRBD2. The CDR3 runs to 18 residues. J lost 2 bases, V lost 1 base, and 9 bases had no gene match. CDR1 is LGHDT, CDR2 YNNKEL, per germline (reference sequence). The CDR3 here is CASSQVGSSGGYTDTQYF. CDR3 coding DNA: TGTGCCAGCAGCCAAGTTGGGTCTAGCGGGGGTTACACAGATACGCAGTATTTT.

This clone was detected only once. V gene TRBV5-4 combines with J gene TRBJ1-2; D not resolved. Trimming took 0 bases from V and 4 from J, leaving 7 bases between them. The CDR3 length is 13 residues. Germline V CDR1 and CDR2: SGHNT, YYREEE (reference sequence). As DNA, the CDR3 is TGTGCCAGCAGCTTGGGCGGAGGCTATGGCTACACCTTC. This codes for CASSLGGGYGYTF.

This chain connects TRBV7-2 to TRBJ1-2; D uncertain. This CDR3 comprises 14 residues. Germline CDR1 and CDR2: SGHTA and FQGNSA. Trimming took off 5 bases at V and 4 bases at J, with 14 bases between the two ends. The CDR3 DNA is TGTGCCAGCAGCCCTACGTACGGATTCTATGGCTACACCTTC. Translated: CASSPTYGFYGYTF.

V is TRBV7-9 and J is TRBJ2-5, with D maybe TRBD1 (6 bases). V lost 4 bases and J lost 4, with 16 bases in between. Germline V gene data show CDR1 as SEHNR and CDR2 as FQNEAQ (reference sequence). The CDR3 runs 15 residues. The CDR3 DNA reads as TGTGCCAGCAGCTACTCGGACAGCCCTTTAGAGACCCAGTACTTC. Translating it yields CASSYSDSPLETQYF.

The chain employs TRBV18 and TRBJ1-4, with a possible D match to TRBD1 (6 bases). This CDR3 has 15 residues. Per germline, CDR1 KGHSH and CDR2 LQKENI. Trimming removed 6 bases from V and 3 bases from J, with 14 bases in between. This CDR3 is CASSLGKGANEKLFF. The CDR3 DNA sequence: TGTGCCAGCTCCCTCGGTAAGGGGGCTAATGAAAAACTGTTTTTT.

J is TRBJ1-6 and V is TRBV27, with 9 nucleotides matching TRBD1. From germline, CDR1 is MNHEY and CDR2 SMNVEV (reference sequence). There are 16 residues in the CDR3. Unmatched junction bases numbered 7, after V lost 3 bases and J lost 7 bases. The CDR3 region has the DNA TGTGCCAGCAGTTTGTTTTTCGGGACAGGGAATTCACCCCTCCACTTT. Translation gives CASSLFFGTGNSPLHF.

The chain joins TRBV12-3 or TRBV12-4 to TRBJ1-2; D gene ambiguous. CDR3 size: 11 residues. Trimming cost V 3 bases and J 3 bases, with 2 bases left between them. CDR3 nucleotides: TGTGCCAGCAGTTTTGACTATGGCTACACCTTC. As protein: CASSFDYGYTF.

The chain couples TRBV5-6 to TRBJ1-2; D possibly corresponds to TRBD1 (6 bases). The ends were cut back, 3 bases at V and 4 bases at J, with 22 bases in the middle. Germline values: CDR1 SGHDT, CDR2 YYEEEE. This CDR3 spans 17 amino acids. Written as DNA, the CDR3 is TGTGCCAGCAGCTCCCACCCATCGGGGGCGGGGGGCTATGGCTACACCTTC. Translation: CASSSHPSGAGGYGYTF. The full variable domain, rest sourced from reference TRBV5-6 and TRBJ1-2, is DAGVTQSPTHLIKTRGQQVTLRCSPKSGHDTVSWYQQALGQGPQFIFQYYEEEERQRGNFPDRFSGHQFPNYSSELNVNALLLGDSALYLCASSSHPSGAGGYGYTFGSGTRLTVV.

The chain carries TRBV2 and TRBJ1-1; perhaps TRBD1 as D (6 bases). This CDR3 region has 16 residues. With 7 bases removed from V and 1 base from J, the gap between germline ends came to 19 bases. Germline V gene data show CDR1 as SNHLY and CDR2 as FYNNEI. For the CDR3, the DNA is TGTGCCAGCATAAGAACCCCGGACAGCGCGAACACTGAAGCTTTCTTT. It yields the protein CASIRTPDSANTEAFF.

The rearrangement links TRBV19 to TRBJ1-1; 8 bases align to TRBD1. The CDR3 consists of 14 residues. Germline assignment: CDR1 LNHDA and CDR2 SQIVND (reference sequence). The J segment lost 6 bases and the V segment lost 5 bases, leaving 8 bases of the junction unmatched. The CDR3: CASSSPGTGAEAFF. CDR3 sequence (DNA): TGTGCCAGTAGTTCTCCCGGGACAGGTGCTGAAGCTTTCTTT.